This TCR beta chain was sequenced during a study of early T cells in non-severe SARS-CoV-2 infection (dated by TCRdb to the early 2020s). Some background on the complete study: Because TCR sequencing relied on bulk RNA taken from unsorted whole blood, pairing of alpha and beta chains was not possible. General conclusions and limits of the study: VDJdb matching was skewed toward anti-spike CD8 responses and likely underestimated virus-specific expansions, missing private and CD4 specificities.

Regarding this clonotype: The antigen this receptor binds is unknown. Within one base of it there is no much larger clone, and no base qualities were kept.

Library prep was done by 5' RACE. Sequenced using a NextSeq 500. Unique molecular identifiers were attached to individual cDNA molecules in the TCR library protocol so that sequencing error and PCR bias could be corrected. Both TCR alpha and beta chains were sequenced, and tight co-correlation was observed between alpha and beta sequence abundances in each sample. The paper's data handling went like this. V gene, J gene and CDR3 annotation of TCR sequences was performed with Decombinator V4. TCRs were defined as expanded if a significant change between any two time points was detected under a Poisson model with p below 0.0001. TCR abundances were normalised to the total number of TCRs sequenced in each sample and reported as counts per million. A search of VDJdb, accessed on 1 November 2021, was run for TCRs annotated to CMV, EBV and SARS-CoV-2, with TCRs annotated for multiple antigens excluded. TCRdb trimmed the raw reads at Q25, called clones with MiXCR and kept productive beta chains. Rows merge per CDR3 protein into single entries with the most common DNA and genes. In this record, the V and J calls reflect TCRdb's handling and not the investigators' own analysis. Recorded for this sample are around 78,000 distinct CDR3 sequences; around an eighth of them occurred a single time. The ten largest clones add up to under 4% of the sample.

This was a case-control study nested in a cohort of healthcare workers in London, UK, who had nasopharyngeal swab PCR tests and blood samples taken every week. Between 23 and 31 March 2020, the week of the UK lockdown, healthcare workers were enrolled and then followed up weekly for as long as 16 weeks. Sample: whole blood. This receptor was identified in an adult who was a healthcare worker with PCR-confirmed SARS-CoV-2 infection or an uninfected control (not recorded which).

Here is the DNA: TGTGCCAGCAGTGAGACGGGACCCAATTCACCCCTCCACTTT. This is translated as CASSETGPNSPLHF. The chain was built from TRBV2 and TRBJ1-6, and the D gene may be TRBD1, 5 bases matching. As encoded in the germline V gene, CDR1 is SNHLY while CDR2 is FYNNEI. The V end loses 3 bases and the J end loses 7 bases, and a stretch of 10 bases separates them. From the cysteine up to the phenylalanine, the CDR3 has a length of 14 residues. The only DNA kept is the CDR3, 42 bases in frame from the first base.